This T cell receptor beta chain was recorded in a study of blood T cell repertoires in COVID-19. The CDR3 has 15 amino acids. J gave up 6 bases and V 6 bases, and 10 bases lay outside the gene matches. From germline, CDR1 is SGHNT and CDR2 YYREEE (reference sequence). Sequencing was performed with immunoSEQ multiplex PCR; in TCRdb, only in-frame clones are kept and a portion is missing. The table records about 81,000 clones, 70% to 90% of them present only once. This receptor was taken from a man aged 65 to 85 with active or convalescent COVID-19. This rearrangement joins TRBV5-4 to TRBJ2-1; 9 bases map to TRBD2. Sequences were obtained from peripheral blood. CDR3 coding DNA: TGTGCCAGCAACCCAGGGACTAGCAGGGTCAATGAGCAGTTCTTC. This gives the protein CASNPGTSRVNEQFF. The full variable domain, rest sourced from reference TRBV5-4 and TRBJ2-1, is ETGVTQSPTHLIKTRGQQVTLRCSSQSGHNTVSWYQQALGQGPQFIFQYYREEENGRGNFPPRFSGLQFPNYSSELNVNALELDDSALYLCASNPGTSRVNEQFFGPGTRLTVL.